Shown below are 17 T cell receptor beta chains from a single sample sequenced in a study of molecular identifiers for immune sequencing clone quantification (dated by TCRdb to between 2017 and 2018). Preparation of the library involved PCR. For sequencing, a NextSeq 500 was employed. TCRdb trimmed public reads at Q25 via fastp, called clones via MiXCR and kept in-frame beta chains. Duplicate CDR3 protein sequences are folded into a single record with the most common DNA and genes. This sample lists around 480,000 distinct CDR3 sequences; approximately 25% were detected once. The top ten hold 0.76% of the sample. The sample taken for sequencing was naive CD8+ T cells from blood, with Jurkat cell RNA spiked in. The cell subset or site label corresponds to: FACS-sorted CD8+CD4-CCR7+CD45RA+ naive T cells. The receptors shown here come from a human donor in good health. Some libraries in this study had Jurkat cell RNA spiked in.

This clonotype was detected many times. CDR3 in DNA: TGTGCCAGCAGTGAAGGCAAGGGCGGGGGTAGCACAGATACGCAGTATTTT. Its protein is CASSEGKGGGSTDTQYF. The chain recombines TRBV6-1 with TRBJ2-3; TRBD2 agrees at 7 bases. J was trimmed by 0 bases and V by 1 base; bases with no gene match: 7. The CDR3 is 17 residues long. Germline V gene data show CDR1 as MNHNS and CDR2 as SASEGT.

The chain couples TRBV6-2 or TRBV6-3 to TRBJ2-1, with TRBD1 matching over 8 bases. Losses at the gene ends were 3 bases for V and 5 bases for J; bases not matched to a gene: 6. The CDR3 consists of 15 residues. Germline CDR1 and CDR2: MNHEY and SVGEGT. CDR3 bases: TGTGCCAGCAGTTATTTCGGCAGGGGGCACAATGAGCAGTTCTTC. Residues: CASSYFGRGHNEQFF.

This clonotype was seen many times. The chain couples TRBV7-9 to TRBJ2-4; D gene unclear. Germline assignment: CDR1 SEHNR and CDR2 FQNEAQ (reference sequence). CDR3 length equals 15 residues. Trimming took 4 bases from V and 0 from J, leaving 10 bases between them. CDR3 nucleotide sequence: TGTGCCAGCAGCTCGGACGGTTTAGCCAAAAACATTCAGTACTTC. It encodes CASSSDGLAKNIQYF. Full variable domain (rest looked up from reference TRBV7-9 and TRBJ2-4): DTGVSQNPRHKITKRGQNVTFRCDPISEHNRLYWYRQTLGQGPEFLTYFQNEAQLEKSRLLSDRFSAERPKGSFSTLEIQRTEQGDSAMYLCASSSDGLAKNIQYFGAGTRLSVL.

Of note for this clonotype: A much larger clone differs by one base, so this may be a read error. The CDR3 spells CASGQVTGNTEAFF. The DNA for the CDR3 is TGCGCCAGCGGCCAAGTGACAGGCAACACTGAAGCTTTCTTT. This chain connects TRBV4-1 to TRBJ1-1; possible D gene TRBD1, 6 bases. Per the germline V gene, CDR1 is MGHRA and CDR2 is YSYEKL. This CDR3 is 14 amino acids long.

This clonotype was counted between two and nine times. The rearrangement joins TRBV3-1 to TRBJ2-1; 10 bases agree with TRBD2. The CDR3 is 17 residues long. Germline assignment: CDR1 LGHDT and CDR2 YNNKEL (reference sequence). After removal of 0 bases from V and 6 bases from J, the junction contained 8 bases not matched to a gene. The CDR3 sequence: CASSQDWSGGAFNEQFF. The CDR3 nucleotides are TGTGCCAGCAGCCAAGATTGGAGCGGGGGGGCGTTCAATGAGCAGTTCTTC.

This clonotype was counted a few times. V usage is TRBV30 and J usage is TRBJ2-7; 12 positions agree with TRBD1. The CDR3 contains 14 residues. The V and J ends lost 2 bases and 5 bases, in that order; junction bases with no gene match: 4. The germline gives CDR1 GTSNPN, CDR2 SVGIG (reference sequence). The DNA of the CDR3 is TGTGCCTGGAGTAGGGGACAGGGGGCCCACGAGCAGTACTTC. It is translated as CAWSRGQGAHEQYF. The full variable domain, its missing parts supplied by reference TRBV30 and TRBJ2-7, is SQTIHQWPATLVQPVGSPLSLECTVEGTSNPNLYWYRQAAGRGLQLLFYSVGIGQISSEVPQNLSASRPQDRQFILSSKKLLLSDSGFYLCAWSRGQGAHEQYFGPGTRLTVT.

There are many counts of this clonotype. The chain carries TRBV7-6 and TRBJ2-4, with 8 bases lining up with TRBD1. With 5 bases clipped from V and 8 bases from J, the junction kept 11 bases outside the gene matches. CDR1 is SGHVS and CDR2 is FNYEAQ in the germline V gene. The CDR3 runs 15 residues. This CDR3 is CASSQGAFSMDIQYF. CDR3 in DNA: TGTGCCAGCAGCCAGGGGGCATTTTCAATGGACATTCAGTACTTC.

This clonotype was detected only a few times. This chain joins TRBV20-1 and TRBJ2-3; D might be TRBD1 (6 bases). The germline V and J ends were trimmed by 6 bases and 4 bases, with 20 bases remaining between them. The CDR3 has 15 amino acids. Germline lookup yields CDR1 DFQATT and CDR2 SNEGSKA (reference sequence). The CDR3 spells CSAQNGQKEADTQYF. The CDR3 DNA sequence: TGCAGTGCCCAAAATGGACAGAAGGAAGCAGATACGCAGTATTTT.

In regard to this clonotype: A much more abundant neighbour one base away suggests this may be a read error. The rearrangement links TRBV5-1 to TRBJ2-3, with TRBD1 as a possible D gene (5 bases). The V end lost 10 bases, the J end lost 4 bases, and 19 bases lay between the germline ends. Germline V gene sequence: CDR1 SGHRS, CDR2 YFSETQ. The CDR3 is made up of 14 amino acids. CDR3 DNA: TGCGCCGCCACAACCGACAGTGAGGCAGATACGCAGTATTTT. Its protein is CAATTDSEADTQYF.

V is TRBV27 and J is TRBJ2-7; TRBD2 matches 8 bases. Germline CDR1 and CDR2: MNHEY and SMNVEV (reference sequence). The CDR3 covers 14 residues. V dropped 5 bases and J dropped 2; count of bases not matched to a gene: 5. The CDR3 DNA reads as TGTGCCAGCAGTGCGGCGACTAGCGCCTACGAGCAGTACTTC. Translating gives CASSAATSAYEQYF.

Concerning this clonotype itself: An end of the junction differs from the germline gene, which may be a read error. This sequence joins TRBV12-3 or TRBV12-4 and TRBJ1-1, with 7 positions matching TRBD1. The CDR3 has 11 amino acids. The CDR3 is CASILPGQPMF. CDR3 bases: TGTGCCAGCATTCTTCCGGGACAGCCGATGTTT.

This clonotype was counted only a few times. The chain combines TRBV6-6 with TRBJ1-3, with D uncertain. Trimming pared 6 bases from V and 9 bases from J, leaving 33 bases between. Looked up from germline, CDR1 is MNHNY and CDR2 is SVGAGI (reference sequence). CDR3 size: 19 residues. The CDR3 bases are TGTGCCAGCAGAAGCGGTCCCCCGACGGAAACTACTCTGGAAATCACCATATATTTT. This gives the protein CASRSGPPTETTLEITIYF.

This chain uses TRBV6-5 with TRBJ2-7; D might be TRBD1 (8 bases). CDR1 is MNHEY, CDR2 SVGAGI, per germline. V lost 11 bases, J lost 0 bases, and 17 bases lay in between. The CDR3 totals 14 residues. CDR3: CAPGGQVYSYEQYF. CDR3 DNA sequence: TGTGCCCCGGGGGGACAGGTTTACTCCTACGAGCAGTACTTC.

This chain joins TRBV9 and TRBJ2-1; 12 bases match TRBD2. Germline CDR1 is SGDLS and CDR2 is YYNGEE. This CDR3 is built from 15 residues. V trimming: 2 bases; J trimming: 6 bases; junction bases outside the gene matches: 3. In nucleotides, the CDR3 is TGTGCCAGCAGCGTCGGGACTAGCGGGTTCAATGAGCAGTTCTTC. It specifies CASSVGTSGFNEQFF.

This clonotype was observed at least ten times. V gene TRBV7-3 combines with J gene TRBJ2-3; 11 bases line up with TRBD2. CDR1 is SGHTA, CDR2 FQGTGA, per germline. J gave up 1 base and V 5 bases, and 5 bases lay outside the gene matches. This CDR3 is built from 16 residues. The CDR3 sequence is CASSPSGLAGTDTQYF. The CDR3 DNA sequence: TGTGCCAGCAGCCCCTCGGGACTAGCGGGCACAGATACGCAGTATTTT.

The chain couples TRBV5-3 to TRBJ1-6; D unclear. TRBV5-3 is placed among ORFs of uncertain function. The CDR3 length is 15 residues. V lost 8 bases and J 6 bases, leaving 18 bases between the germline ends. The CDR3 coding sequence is TGTGCCAGCAGCAAAAACCCCCAGGTTAATTCACCCCTCCACTTT. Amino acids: CASSKNPQVNSPLHF.

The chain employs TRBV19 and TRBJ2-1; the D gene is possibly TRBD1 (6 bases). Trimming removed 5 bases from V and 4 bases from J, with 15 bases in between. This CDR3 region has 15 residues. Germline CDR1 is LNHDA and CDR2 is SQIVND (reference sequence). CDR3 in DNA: TGTGCCAGTAGTGTCCGGGACATGGAGTACAATGAGCAGTTCTTC. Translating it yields CASSVRDMEYNEQFF.